This entry lists 8 T cell receptor beta chains sequenced from one sample in a study of shared clonotypes between healthy human individuals. TCRdb's copy holds only in-frame clones and misses some; the assay was immunoSEQ multiplex PCR. The data show just over 2,000,000 clones, 85% to 95% seen once. Sequencing was performed on naive CD4+ T cells sorted from blood. Subset defined: CD45RA+ positively selected. The receptors derive from a man aged 18 to 35 in good health.

The chain couples TRBV7-2 to TRBJ2-3; tentatively, D is TRBD2 (5 bases). The CDR3 consists of 13 residues. Trimming cost V 4 bases and J 7 bases, with 12 bases left between them. Germline V gives CDR1 SGHTA, CDR2 FQGNSA. The CDR3 is CASSSLREYTQYF. The DNA for the CDR3 is TGTGCCAGCAGCTCCCTGAGGGAATATACGCAGTATTTT.

The CDR3 loop is CASRGSRGGNTIYF. CDR3 sequence (DNA): TGTGCCAGCAGGGGGAGCAGGGGAGGAAACACCATATATTTT. The chain uses TRBV2 and TRBJ1-3, with a tentative D call TRBD1 (6 bases). The CDR3 covers 14 residues. The V gene lost 6 bases and the J gene lost 4 bases, with 13 bases spanning the gap. The V gene's germline CDR1 is SNHLY and CDR2 FYNNEI.

This chain uses TRBV7-2 with TRBJ2-2; D is unresolved. Trimming removed 5 bases at V and 3 bases at J, with 4 bases between. This CDR3 has 12 amino acids. Germline CDR1 reads SGHTA; CDR2 reads FQGNSA. The CDR3 DNA follows: TGTGCCAGCAGCCCTGACACCGGGGAGCTGTTTTTT. Its protein product is CASSPDTGELFF.

CDR3 region: CASSYGTGGGETQYF. The CDR3 DNA reads as TGTGCCAGCAGTTACGGGACAGGGGGCGGAGAGACCCAGTACTTC. The chain recombines TRBV6-5 with TRBJ2-5; 12 bases are a match to TRBD1. The J segment lost 4 bases and the V segment lost 2 bases, leaving 2 bases of the junction unmatched. The CDR3 loop spans 15 amino acids. The V gene's germline CDR1 is MNHEY and CDR2 SVGAGI.

The chain has TRBV2 and TRBJ1-2; D unclear. This CDR3 comprises 15 residues. V was cut by 5 bases and J by 2 bases, with 15 bases left in between. Germline-derived CDR1 and CDR2 are SNHLY and FYNNEI. This chain's CDR3 is CASSRASGPNYGYTF. The CDR3 DNA is TGTGCCAGCAGTAGGGCTTCAGGACCAAACTATGGCTACACCTTC. Drawing the rest from reference TRBV2 and TRBJ1-2, the complete variable domain is EPEVTQTPSHQVTQMGQEVILRCVPISNHLYFYWYRQILGQKVEFLVSFYNNEISEKSEIFDDQFSVERPDGSNFTLKIRSTKLEDSAMYFCASSRASGPNYGYTFGSGTRLTVV.

The rearrangement joins TRBV18 to TRBJ2-1; 9 nucleotides match TRBD1. V was clipped by 5 bases and J by 4 bases; unmatched bases: 6. Looked up from germline, CDR1 is KGHSH and CDR2 is LQKENI. The CDR3 is 15 residues long. In DNA, the CDR3 is TGTGCCAGCTCAACGGACAGGGGATTATACAATGAGCAGTTCTTC. Amino acids: CASSTDRGLYNEQFF.

The table lists this clone with a few counts. This chain joins TRBV6-6 and TRBJ1-1; 8 bases agree with TRBD1. Germline trimming cut 6 bases from V and 2 bases from J; bases unmatched to any gene: 11. The CDR3 length is 16 residues. Germline CDR1 MNHNY, CDR2 SVGAGI (reference sequence). The CDR3 is CASRTGQGRVNTEAFF. DNA of the CDR3: TGTGCCAGCAGGACAGGACAGGGACGTGTAAACACTGAAGCTTTCTTT.

The CDR3 nucleotides read TGTGCCAGCAGCTTATCAAGTGGATTGGGCGCCTACAATGAGCAGTTCTTC. It is translated as CASSLSSGLGAYNEQFF. This chain connects TRBV7-3 to TRBJ2-1, with D unresolved. The germline V gene has CDR1 SGHTA and CDR2 FQGTGA. V lost 2 bases, J lost 2 bases, and 16 bases lay in between. The CDR3 spans 17 residues.